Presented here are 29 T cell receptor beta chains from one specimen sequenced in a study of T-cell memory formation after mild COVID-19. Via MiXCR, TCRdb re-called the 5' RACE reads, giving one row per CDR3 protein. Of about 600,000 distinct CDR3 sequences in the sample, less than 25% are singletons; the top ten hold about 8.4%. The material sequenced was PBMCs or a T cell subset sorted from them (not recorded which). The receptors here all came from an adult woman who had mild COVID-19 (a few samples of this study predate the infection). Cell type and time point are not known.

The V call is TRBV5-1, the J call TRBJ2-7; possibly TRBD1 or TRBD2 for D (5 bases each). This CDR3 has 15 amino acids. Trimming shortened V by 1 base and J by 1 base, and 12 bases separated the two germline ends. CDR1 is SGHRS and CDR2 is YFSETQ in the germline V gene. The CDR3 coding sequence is TGCGCCAGCAGCTTGCAGCCTGGGGGTTCCTACGAGCAGTACGTC. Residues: CASSLQPGGSYEQYV.

CDR3 sequence: CASTPTGGGGTEAFF. In DNA form, the CDR3 reads TGTGCCAGCACCCCGACAGGGGGCGGAGGCACTGAAGCTTTCTTT. J is TRBJ1-1 and V is TRBV6-5; 10 bases align to TRBD1. Losses at the gene ends were 7 bases for V and 4 bases for J; bases not matched to a gene: 9. Germline CDR1 MNHEY, CDR2 SVGAGI. The CDR3 is 15 amino acids.

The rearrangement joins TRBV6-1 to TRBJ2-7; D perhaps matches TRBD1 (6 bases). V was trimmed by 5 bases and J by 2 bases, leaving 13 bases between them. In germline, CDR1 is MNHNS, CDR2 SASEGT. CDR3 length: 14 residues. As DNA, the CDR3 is TGTGCCAGCAGTTACCGGGACATTCCCTACGAGCAGTACTTC. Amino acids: CASSYRDIPYEQYF.

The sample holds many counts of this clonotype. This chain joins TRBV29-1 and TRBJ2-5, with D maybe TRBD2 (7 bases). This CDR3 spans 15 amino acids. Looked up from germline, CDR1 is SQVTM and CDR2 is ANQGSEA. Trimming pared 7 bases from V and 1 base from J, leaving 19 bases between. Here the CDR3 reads CSAKGGAKGQETQYF. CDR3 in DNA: TGCAGCGCAAAGGGGGGGGCAAAAGGCCAAGAGACCCAGTACTTC. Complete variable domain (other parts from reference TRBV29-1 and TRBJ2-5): SAVISQKPSRDICQRGTSLTIQCQVDSQVTMMFWYRQQPGQSLTLIATANQGSEATYESGFVIDKFPISRPNLTFSTLTVSNMSPEDSSIYLCSAKGGAKGQETQYFGPGTRLLVL.

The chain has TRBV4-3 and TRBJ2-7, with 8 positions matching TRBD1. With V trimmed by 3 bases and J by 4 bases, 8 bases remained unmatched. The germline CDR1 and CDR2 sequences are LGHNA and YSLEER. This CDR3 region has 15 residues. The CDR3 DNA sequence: TGCGCCAGCAGCCAGTGGGACACAGGGGGTTACGAGCAGTACTTC. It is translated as CASSQWDTGGYEQYF.

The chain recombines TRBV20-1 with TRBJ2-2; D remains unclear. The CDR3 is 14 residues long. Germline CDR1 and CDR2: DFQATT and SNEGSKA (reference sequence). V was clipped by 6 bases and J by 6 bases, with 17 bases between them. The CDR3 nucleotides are TGCAGTGCCTTTAGGACGAAAGGACCCGGGGAGCTGTTTTTT. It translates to CSAFRTKGPGELFF.

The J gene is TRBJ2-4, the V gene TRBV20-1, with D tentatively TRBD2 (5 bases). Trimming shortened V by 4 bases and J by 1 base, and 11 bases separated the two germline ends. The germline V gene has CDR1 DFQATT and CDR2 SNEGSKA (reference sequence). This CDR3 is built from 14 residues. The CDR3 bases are TGCAGTGCTACGGGGTGGGCGGCCAAAAACATTCAGTACTTC. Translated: CSATGWAAKNIQYF.

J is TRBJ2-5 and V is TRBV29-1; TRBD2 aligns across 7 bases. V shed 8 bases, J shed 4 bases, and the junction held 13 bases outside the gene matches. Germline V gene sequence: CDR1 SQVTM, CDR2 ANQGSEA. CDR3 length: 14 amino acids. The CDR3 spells CSSDEGTGGETQYF. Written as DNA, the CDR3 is TGCAGCTCCGACGAGGGGACGGGGGGAGAGACCCAGTACTTC.

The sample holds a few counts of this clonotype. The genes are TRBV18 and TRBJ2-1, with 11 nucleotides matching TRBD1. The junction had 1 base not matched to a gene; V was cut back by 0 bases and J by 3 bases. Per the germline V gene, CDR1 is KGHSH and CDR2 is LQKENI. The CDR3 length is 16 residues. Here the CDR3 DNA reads TGTGCCAGCTCACCACCGGGGACAGGGGGCTACAATGAGCAGTTCTTC. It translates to CASSPPGTGGYNEQFF.

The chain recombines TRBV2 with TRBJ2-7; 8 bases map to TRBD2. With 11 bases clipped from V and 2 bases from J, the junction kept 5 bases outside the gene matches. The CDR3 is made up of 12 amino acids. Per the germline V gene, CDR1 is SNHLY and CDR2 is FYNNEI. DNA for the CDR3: TGTGCCGGAAGACTAGCGACCTACGAGCAGTACTTC. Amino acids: CAGRLATYEQYF.

Written as DNA, the CDR3 is TGCGCCAGCAGCTTCAGGGGGCTGTTGACAGATACGCAGTATTTT. Protein: CASSFRGLLTDTQYF. V is TRBV5-1 and J is TRBJ2-3; 8 bases agree with TRBD1. V dropped 2 bases and J dropped 3; count of bases not matched to a gene: 5. The CDR3 totals 15 residues. The germline V gene has CDR1 SGHRS and CDR2 YFSETQ.

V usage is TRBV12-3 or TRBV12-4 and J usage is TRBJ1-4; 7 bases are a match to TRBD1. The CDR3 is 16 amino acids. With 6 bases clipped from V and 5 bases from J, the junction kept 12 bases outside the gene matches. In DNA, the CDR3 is TGTGCCAGCAGCCCTACTACAGGGGTGGGGAATGAAAAACTGTTTTTT. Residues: CASSPTTGVGNEKLFF.

The CDR3 DNA is TGCAGCGCCCGAGGACAGGATCCCTTACCCTATGGCTACACCTTC. This encodes CSARGQDPLPYGYTF. The gene calls are TRBV29-1 and TRBJ1-2, with TRBD1 matching 7 bases. Germline V gene sequence: CDR1 SQVTM, CDR2 ANQGSEA. V lost 7 bases to trimming and J lost 4 bases; unmatched junction nucleotides: 15. CDR3 length: 15 amino acids. Filled out from reference TRBV29-1 and TRBJ1-2, the complete variable domain reads SAVISQKPSRDICQRGTSLTIQCQVDSQVTMMFWYRQQPGQSLTLIATANQGSEATYESGFVIDKFPISRPNLTFSTLTVSNMSPEDSSIYLCSARGQDPLPYGYTFGSGTRLTVV.

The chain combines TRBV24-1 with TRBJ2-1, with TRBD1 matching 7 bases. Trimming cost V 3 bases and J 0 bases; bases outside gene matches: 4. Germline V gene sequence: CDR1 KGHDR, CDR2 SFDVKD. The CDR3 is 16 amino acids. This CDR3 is CATSDRTGLSYNEQFF. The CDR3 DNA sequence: TGTGCCACCAGTGATCGGACAGGACTCTCCTACAATGAGCAGTTCTTC.

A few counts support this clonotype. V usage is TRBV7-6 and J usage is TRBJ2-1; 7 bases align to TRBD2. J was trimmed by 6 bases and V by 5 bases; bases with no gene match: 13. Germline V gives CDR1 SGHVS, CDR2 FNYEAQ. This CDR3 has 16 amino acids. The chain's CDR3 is CASSPRWAGEANEQFF. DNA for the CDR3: TGTGCCAGCAGCCCCCGTTGGGCGGGAGAAGCCAATGAGCAGTTCTTC.

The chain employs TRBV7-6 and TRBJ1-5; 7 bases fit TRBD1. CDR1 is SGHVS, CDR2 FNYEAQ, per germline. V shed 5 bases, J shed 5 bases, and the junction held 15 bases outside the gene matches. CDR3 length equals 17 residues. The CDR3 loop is CASSRGLTRGIDQPQHF. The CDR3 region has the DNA TGTGCCAGCAGCCGGGGCCTCACCAGGGGGATCGATCAGCCCCAGCATTTT. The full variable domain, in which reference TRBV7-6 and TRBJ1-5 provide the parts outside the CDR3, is GAGVSQSPRYKVTKRGQDVALRCDPISGHVSLYWYRQALGQGPEFLTYFNYEAQQDKSGLPNDRFSAERPEGSISTLTIQRTEQRDSAMYRCASSRGLTRGIDQPQHFGDGTRLSIL.

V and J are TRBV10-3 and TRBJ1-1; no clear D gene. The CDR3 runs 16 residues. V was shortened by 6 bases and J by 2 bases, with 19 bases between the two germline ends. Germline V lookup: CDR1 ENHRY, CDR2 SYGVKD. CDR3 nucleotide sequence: TGTGCCATCAGCTTAAATGGGGAGGCGGGAAACACTGAAGCTTTCTTT. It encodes CAISLNGEAGNTEAFF.

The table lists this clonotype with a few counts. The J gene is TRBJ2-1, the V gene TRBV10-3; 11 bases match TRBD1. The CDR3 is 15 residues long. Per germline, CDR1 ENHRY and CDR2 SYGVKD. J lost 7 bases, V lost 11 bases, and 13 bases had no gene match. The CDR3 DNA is TGTGCCGCAGGTTCGGGGGACAGGGGGAGGAATGAGCAGTTCTTC. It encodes CAAGSGDRGRNEQFF.

CDR3 DNA sequence: TGTGCCAGCAGCCCTGAGGACAGGGGAATCTACGAGCAGTACTTC. Residues: CASSPEDRGIYEQYF. This chain connects TRBV11-3 to TRBJ2-7, with 9 bases aligning to TRBD1. The germline CDR1 and CDR2 sequences are SGHNT and YENEEA. Unmatched junction bases numbered 8, after V lost 5 bases and J lost 3 bases. The CDR3 has 15 amino acids.

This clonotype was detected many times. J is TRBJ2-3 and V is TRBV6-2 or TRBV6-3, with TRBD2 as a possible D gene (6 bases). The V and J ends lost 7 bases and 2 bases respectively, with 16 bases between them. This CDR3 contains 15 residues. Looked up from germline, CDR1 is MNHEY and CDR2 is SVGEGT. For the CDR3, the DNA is TGTGCCAGCATCGACGGGGGTCCTGCCACAGATACGCAGTATTTT. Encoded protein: CASIDGGPATDTQYF.

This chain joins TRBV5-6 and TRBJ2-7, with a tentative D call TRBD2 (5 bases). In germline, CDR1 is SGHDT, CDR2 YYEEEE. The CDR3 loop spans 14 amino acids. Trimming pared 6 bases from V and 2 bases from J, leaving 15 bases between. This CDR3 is CASTSRGRAYEQYF. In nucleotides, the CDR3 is TGTGCCAGCACCTCGCGAGGGAGAGCCTACGAGCAGTACTTC.

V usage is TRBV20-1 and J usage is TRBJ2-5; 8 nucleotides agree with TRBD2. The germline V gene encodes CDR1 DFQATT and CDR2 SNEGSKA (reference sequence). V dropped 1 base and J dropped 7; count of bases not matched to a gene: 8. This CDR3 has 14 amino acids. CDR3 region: CSARGGSGAGTQYF. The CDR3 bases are TGCAGTGCTAGAGGAGGTAGCGGGGCGGGGACCCAGTACTTC.

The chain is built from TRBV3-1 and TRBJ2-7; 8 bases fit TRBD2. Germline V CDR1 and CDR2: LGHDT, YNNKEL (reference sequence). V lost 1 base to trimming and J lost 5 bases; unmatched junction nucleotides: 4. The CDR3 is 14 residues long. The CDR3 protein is CASSQGGGSDEQYF. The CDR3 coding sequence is TGTGCCAGCAGCCAAGGCGGGGGGTCCGACGAGCAGTACTTC.

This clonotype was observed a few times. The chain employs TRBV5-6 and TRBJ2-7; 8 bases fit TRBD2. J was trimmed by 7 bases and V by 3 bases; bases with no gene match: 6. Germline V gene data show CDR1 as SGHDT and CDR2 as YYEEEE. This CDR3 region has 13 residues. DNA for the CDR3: TGTGCCAGCAGCTCGGGGGGGGCCCGGGAGCAGTACTTC. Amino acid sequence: CASSSGGAREQYF.

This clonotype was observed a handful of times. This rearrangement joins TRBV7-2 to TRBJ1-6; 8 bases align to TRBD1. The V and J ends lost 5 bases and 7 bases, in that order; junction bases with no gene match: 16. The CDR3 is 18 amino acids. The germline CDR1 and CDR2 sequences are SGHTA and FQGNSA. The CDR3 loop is CASSPAPQGASVNSPLHF. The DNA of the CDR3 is TGTGCCAGCAGCCCGGCCCCTCAGGGGGCGTCAGTGAATTCACCCCTCCACTTT.

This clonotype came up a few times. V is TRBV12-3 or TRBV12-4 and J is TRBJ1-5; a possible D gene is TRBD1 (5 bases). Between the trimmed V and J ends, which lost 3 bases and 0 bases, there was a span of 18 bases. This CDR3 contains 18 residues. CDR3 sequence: CASSFYLQQEYSNQPQHF. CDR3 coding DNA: TGTGCCAGCAGTTTTTACTTACAACAGGAGTATAGCAATCAGCCCCAGCATTTT.

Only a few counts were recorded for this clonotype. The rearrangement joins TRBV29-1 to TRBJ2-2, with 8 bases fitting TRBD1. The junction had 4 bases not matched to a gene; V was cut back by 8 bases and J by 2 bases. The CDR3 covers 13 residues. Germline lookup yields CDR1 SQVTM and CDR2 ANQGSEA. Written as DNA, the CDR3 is TGCAGCTCGGGACAGGAAAACACCGGGGAGCTGTTTTTT. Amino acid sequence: CSSGQENTGELFF.

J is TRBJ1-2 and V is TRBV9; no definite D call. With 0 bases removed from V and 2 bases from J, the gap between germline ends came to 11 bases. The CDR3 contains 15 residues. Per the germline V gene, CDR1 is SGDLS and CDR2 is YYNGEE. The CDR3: CASSVVEGWNYGYTF. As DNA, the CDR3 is TGTGCCAGCAGCGTAGTTGAGGGTTGGAACTATGGCTACACCTTC.

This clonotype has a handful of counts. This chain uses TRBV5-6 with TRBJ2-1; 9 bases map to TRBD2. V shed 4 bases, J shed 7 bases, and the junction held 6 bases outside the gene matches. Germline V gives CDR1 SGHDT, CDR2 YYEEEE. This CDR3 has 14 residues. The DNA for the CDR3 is TGTGCCAGCAGCGTACTAGCGGGTCAGAATGAGCAGTTCTTC. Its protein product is CASSVLAGQNEQFF.